This T cell receptor (beta chain) was identified in a study of cytomegalovirus exposure and HLA in healthy donors. Study information: An early release of data contained tens of millions of unique TCRs, which came from HLA-typed donors. Among the approximately 370 donors who were genotyped, roughly 85% fell in the genetic ancestry cluster that is associated with self-reported Caucasian donors. Findings and limits, study-wide: Equally common other TCR beta chains were less clonally expanded than HLA-associated ones, a later analysis found.

The PCR ran on 60 Vbeta and 13 Jbeta primers. The repertoire was sequenced with immunoSEQ multiplex PCR; TCRdb's copy has only in-frame clones and lacks some. The sample consists of more than 95,000 clones, around 80% of them appearing once. V lost 6 bases to trimming and J lost 0 bases; unmatched junction nucleotides: 1. The CDR3 is made up of 13 amino acids. Germline CDR1 is SQVTM and CDR2 is ANQGSEA. Comment on this clone: Its specificity is not known.

The sequence came from a woman aged 18-30 years in good health and CMV-seropositive. The rearrangement uses TRBV29-1 and TRBJ2-3, with 9 bases matching TRBD2. Sequenced sample: PBMCs. The CDR3 bases are TGCAGCGTCGGACTAGCGAGCACAGATACGCAGTATTTT. Its protein product is CSVGLASTDTQYF.